The 26 T cell receptor beta chains below were found in one sample sequenced in a study of T cells in Graves' hyperthyroidism and ophthalmopathy. The CDR3 regions of TCR beta were amplified from RNA transcripts. An initial round of RT-PCR targeting the TCR CDR3 relied on the HTBI primer set. TCRdb re-derived calls from the multiplex PCR reads in MiXCR, one entry per CDR3 protein. The sample lists about 590,000 distinct CDR3 sequences, 13% to 15% occurring once. The specimen was blood. These receptors all stem from a woman under 30 with Graves' ophthalmopathy.

V usage is TRBV3-1 and J usage is TRBJ1-1; D gene unclear. V lost 0 bases, J lost 3 bases, and 5 bases lay in between. The CDR3 extends over 13 amino acids. Germline CDR1 is LGHDT and CDR2 is YNNKEL (reference sequence). The CDR3 spells CASSQDGYTEAFF. The CDR3 nucleotides are TGTGCCAGCAGCCAAGATGGGTACACTGAAGCTTTCTTT.

Regarding this clonotype: Since a much larger clone is just one base distant, this may be a read error. V gene TRBV28 combines with J gene TRBJ2-5; the D call may be TRBD1 or TRBD2 (5 bases each). The CDR3 consists of 15 residues. Germline CDR1 and CDR2: MDHEN and SYDVKM. Trimming removed 8 bases at V and 0 bases at J, with 16 bases between. The CDR3 sequence: CASGPRGPHQETQYF. In DNA form, the CDR3 reads TGTGCCAGCGGTCCACGGGGCCCCCACCAAGAGACCCAGTACTTC.

V gene TRBV4-1 combines with J gene TRBJ1-1, with 11 positions matching TRBD1. The CDR3 spans 15 residues. Germline trimming cut 5 bases from V and 11 bases from J; bases unmatched to any gene: 13. CDR1 is MGHRA, CDR2 YSYEKL, per germline. The CDR3 protein is CASSVRDRGAIGAFF. In nucleotides, the CDR3 is TGCGCCAGCAGCGTCCGGGACAGGGGGGCCATAGGGGCTTTCTTT.

Concerning this clonotype itself: A read error is possible here, since a much larger clone lies one base away. The chain couples TRBV20-1 to TRBJ2-1, with a possible D match to TRBD1 (5 bases). The DNA end lines up better with TRBJ2-7; the J call may be wrong. The V gene's germline CDR1 is DFQATT and CDR2 SNEGSKA (reference sequence). CDR3 size: 13 residues. The CDR3 coding sequence is TGCAGTGCTAGAAACCAGGGCCGTAATGAGCAGTACTTC. Translating it yields CSARNQGRNEQYF.

This clonotype was seen many times. V is TRBV20-1 and J is TRBJ1-1; perhaps TRBD1 as D (6 bases). This CDR3 region has 17 residues. Germline lookup yields CDR1 DFQATT and CDR2 SNEGSKA (reference sequence). V was shortened by 4 bases and J by 1 base, with 22 bases between the two germline ends. CDR3 sequence (DNA): TGCAGTGCTAACCTTTGGGGGCAGGGCGGAGGGAACACTGAAGCTTTCTTT. Its protein product is CSANLWGQGGGNTEAFF.

This clonotype showed up many times. The CDR3 nucleotides read TGTGCCAGCAGTTACTCCTTGGTAGCGGGATGGGAGCTGTTTTTT. Amino acid sequence: CASSYSLVAGWELFF. This chain joins TRBV6-5 and TRBJ2-2; 8 nucleotides agree with TRBD2. Germline V CDR1 and CDR2: MNHEY, SVGAGI. The ends lost 0 bases at V and 9 bases at J; junction bases unmatched: 6. CDR3 length: 15 residues.

This clonotype has a count of ten or more. V usage is TRBV27 and J usage is TRBJ2-7; the match to TRBD1 covers 7 bases. Germline assignment: CDR1 MNHEY and CDR2 SMNVEV (reference sequence). The CDR3 runs 16 residues. The V gene end was trimmed by 4 bases and the J gene end by 2 bases; junction bases not matched to a gene: 11. The CDR3 region has the DNA TGTGCCAGCAGTTCCCTCGGGACAGACCTCACCTACGAGCAGTACTTC. Translated, it gives CASSSLGTDLTYEQYF.

This clonotype was seen repeatedly, ten times or more. V usage is TRBV27 and J usage is TRBJ1-2, with 8 bases identical to TRBD1. The V gene end was trimmed by 6 bases and the J gene end by 1 base; junction bases not matched to a gene: 7. Germline values: CDR1 MNHEY, CDR2 SMNVEV (reference sequence). This CDR3 has 15 residues. CDR3 sequence: CASRLRQGNNYGYTF. CDR3 sequence (DNA): TGTGCCAGCAGACTCAGACAGGGGAATAACTATGGCTACACCTTC.

With respect to this clonotype: A much larger clone sits a single nucleotide away, making a read error possible. The chain joins TRBV3-1 to TRBJ1-5, with a tentative D call TRBD1 (6 bases). The CDR3 spans 15 residues. Germline assignment: CDR1 LGHDT and CDR2 YNNKEL (reference sequence). This CDR3 reads CACSQLQGSNQPQHF. The CDR3 region has the DNA TGTGCCTGCAGCCAGTTACAGGGATCCAATCAGCCCCAGCATTTT. Full variable domain (outside the CDR3, taken from reference TRBV3-1 and TRBJ1-5): DTAVSQTPKYLVTQMGNDKSIKCEQNLGHDTMYWYKQDSKKFLKIMFSYNNKELIINETVPNRFSPKSPDKAHLNLHINSLELGDSAVYFCACSQLQGSNQPQHFGDGTRLSIL.

This clonotype was detected a few times. The V call is TRBV20-1, the J call TRBJ1-6, with a possible D match to TRBD1 (6 bases). This CDR3 is 13 amino acids long. Germline V gene sequence: CDR1 DFQATT, CDR2 SNEGSKA (reference sequence). V lost 4 bases to trimming and J lost 8 bases, with 12 bases between them. The DNA of the CDR3 is TGCAGTGCTACGTCACAGGGTGATTCACCCCTCCACTTT. This codes for CSATSQGDSPLHF.

At least ten counts were recorded for this clonotype. The chain links TRBV12-5 to TRBJ1-1, with D tentatively TRBD1 (5 bases). Deletions cut 0 bases from V and 3 bases from J, with 14 bases between. Per germline, CDR1 LGHNT and CDR2 FRNRAP. The CDR3 has 16 residues. The CDR3 loop is CASGLVLGRAHTEAFF. CDR3 nucleotide sequence: TGTGCTAGTGGTTTGGTACTGGGCAGGGCGCACACTGAAGCTTTCTTT.

This clonotype was recorded a few times. The chain carries TRBV30 and TRBJ2-7; 8 positions agree with TRBD2. The CDR3 totals 15 residues. The V segment lost 4 bases and the J segment 1 base; nucleotides outside the gene matches: 9. Germline V CDR1 and CDR2: GTSNPN, SVGIG (reference sequence). The CDR3 loop is CAWMWKREGSYEQYF. The CDR3 nucleotides are TGTGCCTGGATGTGGAAACGGGAGGGATCCTACGAGCAGTACTTC.

The chain combines TRBV19 with TRBJ1-1, with D uncertain. Between the trimmed V and J ends, which lost 3 bases and 6 bases, there was a span of 11 bases. Germline CDR1 reads LNHDA; CDR2 reads SQIVND (reference sequence). The CDR3 loop spans 13 amino acids. The CDR3 here is CASSIFGSSEAFF. For the CDR3, the DNA is TGTGCCAGTAGTATCTTCGGCAGCTCTGAAGCTTTCTTT.

This clonotype was seen only a few times. The chain carries TRBV4-2 and TRBJ1-1; the D gene is possibly TRBD1 (6 bases). Germline CDR1 and CDR2: LGHNA and YNFKEQ. The CDR3 consists of 18 residues. V lost 1 base to trimming and J lost 6 bases, with 24 bases between them. CDR3 in amino acids: CASSQVGSGGQTDAEAFF. DNA of the CDR3: TGTGCCAGCAGCCAAGTAGGGTCCGGGGGGCAGACGGACGCTGAAGCTTTCTTT.

The genes are TRBV29-1 and TRBJ2-2; 8 positions agree with TRBD1. The CDR3 is made up of 13 amino acids. Germline CDR1 SQVTM, CDR2 ANQGSEA. Trimming took 6 bases from V and 3 from J; bases not matched to a gene: 3. The CDR3 DNA is TGCAGCGTCTTGGACAGGGACACCGGGGAGCTGTTTTTT. As protein: CSVLDRDTGELFF.

With regard to this clonotype: With a much larger clone just one base away, this may be a read error. The rearrangement uses TRBV28 and TRBJ2-1; perhaps D is TRBD1 or TRBD2 (5 bases each). Trimming cost V 9 bases and J 7 bases, with 19 bases left between them. The CDR3 has 14 residues. CDR1 is MDHEN and CDR2 is SYDVKM in the germline V gene. The DNA of the CDR3 is TGTGCCAGGTCCCCGGGACGGGGCGTAAATGAGCAGTTCTTC. Its protein is CARSPGRGVNEQFF.

This clonotype was seen a single time. Given a much more abundant clone one base away, this may be a read error. This chain joins TRBV15 and TRBJ2-7, with D hard to call. The germline V gene encodes CDR1 LNHNV and CDR2 YYDKDF (reference sequence). V was shortened by 0 bases and J by 0 bases, with 21 bases between the two germline ends. The CDR3 spans 19 residues. The DNA of the CDR3 is TGTGCCACCAGCAGAGATTTTGGTCTGATCCAAAGGAGCTCCTACGAGCAGTACTTC. It specifies CATSRDFGLIQRSSYEQYF.

This clonotype was found many times. The genes are TRBV6-2 or TRBV6-3 and TRBJ2-7; 8 nucleotides line up with TRBD2. CDR3 length equals 18 residues. The junction had 20 bases not matched to a gene; V was cut back by 8 bases and J by 2 bases. Germline V gene lookup returns CDR1 MNHEY and CDR2 SVGEGT. CDR3: CASDTRPGQAGVAYEQYF. The CDR3 nucleotides read TGTGCCAGCGACACCCGGCCCGGACAAGCGGGAGTAGCCTACGAGCAGTACTTC.

This clonotype has a count of ten or more. This chain connects TRBV20-1 to TRBJ2-3; 7 nucleotides line up with TRBD2. The CDR3 extends over 16 amino acids. Germline trimming cut 5 bases from V and 1 base from J; bases unmatched to any gene: 12. From germline, CDR1 is DFQATT and CDR2 SNEGSKA (reference sequence). DNA of the CDR3: TGCAGTGCTGGAGGACCCCTAGCGGTACGCACAGATACGCAGTATTTT. As protein: CSAGGPLAVRTDTQYF.

This clonotype was picked up many times. The chain uses TRBV18 and TRBJ2-3; 13 bases match TRBD2. Losses at the gene ends were 1 base for V and 3 bases for J; bases not matched to a gene: 1. The CDR3 contains 16 residues. Germline-derived CDR1 and CDR2 are KGHSH and LQKENI. CDR3 sequence: CASSPQGLAGTDTQYF. The CDR3 DNA is TGTGCCAGCTCACCACAGGGACTAGCGGGGACAGATACGCAGTATTTT.

This clonotype was seen many times. The genes are TRBV2 and TRBJ2-1; D is unclear. Germline V gene data show CDR1 as SNHLY and CDR2 as FYNNEI. V lost 7 bases and J 6 bases, leaving 7 bases between the germline ends. This CDR3 spans 11 amino acids. The CDR3 region is CASTDRNEQFF. CDR3 bases: TGTGCCAGCACGGACCGCAATGAGCAGTTCTTC.

V usage is TRBV15 and J usage is TRBJ1-5, with D maybe TRBD1 (5 bases). With 0 bases removed from V and 4 bases from J, the gap between germline ends came to 19 bases. Germline V CDR1 and CDR2: LNHNV, YYDKDF (reference sequence). This CDR3 has 18 amino acids. CDR3 sequence (DNA): TGTGCCACCAGCAGAGATCTTAGAGGGGCTTTGGAGAATCAGCCCCAGCATTTT. Translating it yields CATSRDLRGALENQPQHF.

This clonotype was counted between two and nine times. V and J are TRBV2 and TRBJ1-2, with unresolved D. CDR3 length equals 15 residues. V dropped 11 bases and J dropped 0 bases, with 19 bases sitting between them. Germline-derived CDR1 and CDR2 are SNHLY and FYNNEI. This CDR3 reads CAGSMTASTNYGYTF. The CDR3 coding sequence is TGTGCCGGGAGCATGACGGCTTCCACTAACTATGGCTACACCTTC.

This clonotype was counted at least ten times. The chain couples TRBV28 to TRBJ1-3; TRBD1 is a possible D gene (6 bases). This CDR3 has 13 amino acids. The ends were cut back, 8 bases at V and 2 bases at J, with 10 bases in the middle. CDR1 and CDR2 (germline): MDHEN, SYDVKM. The CDR3 sequence is CASFGQTGNTIYF. CDR3 nucleotides: TGTGCCAGCTTCGGACAGACTGGAAACACCATATATTTT.

This clonotype was recorded many times. The V gene is TRBV7-2, the J gene TRBJ2-7; D is undetermined. This CDR3 spans 15 amino acids. V lost 0 bases to trimming and J lost 1 base, with 10 bases between them. Germline CDR1 SGHTA, CDR2 FQGNSA. In nucleotides, the CDR3 is TGTGCCAGCAGCTTAGCCGTCGACCGATCCTACGAGCAGTACTTC. Protein product: CASSLAVDRSYEQYF.

A few counts support this clonotype. A junction boundary mismatches the germline segment, possibly from a read error. J is TRBJ2-7 and V is TRBV5-6, with no clear D. The CDR3 extends over 12 amino acids. Germline V gene sequence: CDR1 SGHDT, CDR2 YYEEEE. CDR3 coding DNA: TGTGCCAGCAGCTCCGAACACTACGAGCGGTACTTC. This codes for CASSSEHYERYF.